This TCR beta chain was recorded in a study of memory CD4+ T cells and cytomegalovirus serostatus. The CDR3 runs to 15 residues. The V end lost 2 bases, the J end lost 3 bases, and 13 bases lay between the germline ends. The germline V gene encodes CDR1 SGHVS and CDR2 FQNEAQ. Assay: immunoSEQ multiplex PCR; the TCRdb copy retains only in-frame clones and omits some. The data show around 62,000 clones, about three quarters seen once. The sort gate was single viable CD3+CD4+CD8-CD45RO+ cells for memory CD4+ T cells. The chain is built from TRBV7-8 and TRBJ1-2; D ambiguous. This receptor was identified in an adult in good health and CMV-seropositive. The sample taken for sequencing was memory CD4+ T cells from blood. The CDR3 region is CASSLRRDQYYGYTF. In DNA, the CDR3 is TGTGCCAGCAGCTTACGCCGAGATCAATACTATGGCTACACCTTC.